The entry below gives a single T cell receptor (beta chain) sequence along with its context. What it binds is not known. RNA transcripts were the template for amplifying TCR beta CDR3 regions. TCR CDR3 underwent first-round RT-PCR with the HTBI primer set. TCRdb called the multiplex PCR reads again in MiXCR, with one record for every CDR3 protein. Counted here are more than 300,000 distinct CDR3 sequences, roughly 15% occurring once; the ten biggest clones make up about 20%. Fresh peripheral blood, under 13 ml, yielded the PBMCs. These data belong to a study of T cells in Graves' hyperthyroidism and ophthalmopathy. Study-level findings and limits: Most thyroid clonotypes expanded above 0.001 appeared in blood too.

The CDR3 loop spans 18 amino acids. The V end lost 2 bases, the J end lost 0 bases, and 18 bases lay between the germline ends. Germline CDR1 and CDR2: MGHRA and YSYEKL. The chain carries TRBV4-1 and TRBJ2-3; D tentatively reads TRBD1 or TRBD2 (5 bases each). The sequenced sample was blood. The source of this sequence is a woman aged 25 to 39 with Graves' ophthalmopathy. CDR3 nucleotides: TGCGCCAGCAGCCAACATACCGGGACCGGGGTAAGCACAGATACGCAGTATTTT. Translated: CASSQHTGTGVSTDTQYF.